This T cell receptor beta chain was captured in a study of blood T cells in healthy people across ages (dated by TCRdb to about 2015). Turning to the overall study: Template switching captured roughly one uniquely barcoded TCR beta cDNA molecule per two T cells in model experiments. Age-related changes in TCR beta repertoire diversity were measured in the study by deep sequencing normalized with unique cDNA molecular identifiers. Donors were grouped into four age groups: young (average about 15 years), middle-aged (over 35), aged (around 62) and long-lived (approximately 82). Using the same blood draw, the study looked at two additional independent replicas of 1 million unique cDNA reads for two donors, one aged 18 to 29 and the other aged 80 or older.

The paper as a whole reports these results and caveats: Compared with the aged group, the long-lived group had more naive CD4+ T cells, fewer expanded clones and increased TCR diversity, suggesting age selection. As age increased, observed TCR beta diversity per million T cells dropped in a roughly linear way, and a significant reduction was already evident by age around 41. Conclusive comparison of naive and antigen-experienced compartments was prevented by the profiling of bulk unsorted PBMCs. Estimates of total diversity based on one million sequenced T cells were regarded as lower bounds and as underestimates. Because donor CMV infection status was unknown, age-related changes in expanded clonotypes were potentially confounded. A strong correlation was found between observed TCR beta diversity and the percentage of naive T cells measured by flow cytometry.

Library prep was done by 5' RACE. Sequencing relied on an Illumina HiSeq 2500. A second PCR of 7 to 11 cycles was performed with a sample-barcoded 5' primer and a J-beta primer mix. A template-switch 5' adaptor carrying 12 random nucleotides introduced a unique molecular identifier onto each TCR beta cDNA molecule. Each sample yielded at least 3 million CDR3-containing paired-end reads. All of the RNA was converted into first-strand cDNA using the Mint cDNA synthesis kit, with a TRBC-specific oligonucleotide serving as the primer. All cDNA was treated with uracil-DNA glycosylase and then went through a first 18-cycle PCR with the universal primers M1SS and BC2_uni_R. Per the authors' processing: Normalization of each sample was performed by random selection of 1 million high-quality reads, each carrying a distinct molecular identifier. Instead of being binned into consensus sequences, reads that shared molecular identifiers were thrown out. MiTCR, set to a Q25 quality threshold and the strictest error-elimination algorithm, was used for CDR3 identification, clonotype clustering and error correction. A nonparametric unseen species model with Euler transformation was used to estimate lower-bound total TCR beta diversity. In-frame beta chains were kept once TCRdb had trimmed the public reads at Q25 with fastp and called clones with MiXCR. Here each entry gathers all rows of one CDR3 protein and keeps the most common genes and DNA. These V and J calls derive from TCRdb rather than the authors' analysis. The sample yields about 800,000 distinct CDR3 sequences; 20% to 30% were counted once. The ten largest account for roughly 3.8% of the sample.

A note on this clonotype: It lacks a known antigen. No quality values exist for individual bases; no much larger clone is one base distant.

Donors were under 40 systemically healthy Caucasian individuals from Russia aged roughly 6 to 90 years. Each donor gave ten milliliters of peripheral blood, drawn into EDTA-treated Vacutainer tubes. PBMCs were isolated by Ficoll-Paque density-gradient centrifugation, with at least 6 million obtained per sample. Trizol reagent was used to extract total RNA from PBMCs, with at least 6 micrograms per sample. Naive CD45RAhigh/CD27high T cell percentages were measured by flow cytometry on a PBMC aliquot from every donor. V lost 5 bases and J lost 4 bases, and the count of bases not matched to a germline gene is 5. Taken from cysteine to phenylalanine, the CDR3 has 14 residues. Only the CDR3 DNA is retained, 42 bases long and in frame from the first base. The data also belong to a second study, concerning T cells of mothers and their children. Per that second paper: The donors were nine systemically healthy Caucasian individuals, made up of three mothers and their six children. cDNA synthesis used all of the extracted RNA, with approximately 1.4 ug of RNA in each 15 ul reaction. In the second PCR, the M1S primer introduced both the sample barcodes and 2-4 random nucleotides. Over 8.5 million TCR beta CDR3 reads were obtained for each mother, and 3 million to 3.5 million reads were obtained for each child. Thymic selection similarly shapes TCR recombination output in related and unrelated pairs, with minor effect from inherited differences. Normalized repertoire overlap was always slightly but never significantly higher in related than unrelated mother-child pairs. With a sensitivity of approximately 100 clones per million clonotypes, no persistent microchimeric T cell clones were detected. Deep NGS was used in the study to compare the TCR beta repertoires of mothers and children and to look for features that separate related mother-child pairs from unrelated individuals. The mean age was around 40 +/- 4 years for the mothers and around 10 +/- 4 years for the children. After adapter ligation with NEBNext reagents, the libraries were sequenced on Illumina HiSeq 2000 with 100+100 nt paired-end reads. To prevent cross-contamination, the mother and child libraries were prepared one month apart and sequenced in separate runs. For each donor, between roughly 500,000 and 2,200,000 distinct TCR beta clonotypes were identified. Naive TCR beta clonotypes were estimated from low-frequency clonotypes matched to each donor's FACS-determined naive share, without sorting.

The clonotype originates from a boy younger than 18 in good health. Sequenced: blood. The sequence links TRBV12-3 or TRBV12-4 to TRBJ2-3, and TRBD2 matches 8 of the central bases. This receptor carries the CDR3 CASSRGGIADTQYF. DNA sequence: TGTGCCAGCAGTCGGGGGGGGATAGCAGATACGCAGTATTTT.